This T cell receptor beta chain was sequenced during a study of shared clonotypes between healthy human individuals (dated by TCRdb to the early 2020s). Study-level background: A couple of women and a few men aged 18 to 49 years were included in the cohort. For each donor, CD4 naive and CD4 memory were each given three plates, CD8 naive was given two plates, and CD8 memory was given one plate. The study deeply sequenced blood TCR repertoires of several healthy adults to estimate repertoire size and the extent of clonotype sharing between individuals. To increase sequencing depth and limit assay-specific biases, TCR repertoire library preparation and sequencing were carried out by different laboratories using diverse techniques. Per donor, leukapheresis produced somewhere between about 0.9 and 9.5 billion PBMCs.

Findings and caveats that apply to the study as a whole: Higher generation probabilities were observed for clonotypes shared by all four sorted-subset donors than for non-shared clonotypes. Pairwise subsampling led to the expectation that sequencing depth would affect the degree of clonotype sharing among donors. Incomplete sequencing was indicated by rarefaction of sorted-subset datasets, despite the large sequencing depth. Naive subsets generally had larger estimated clonotype richness than memory subsets did. Sampling was restricted to blood, and TCR repertoires in tissues likely differ from the TCR repertoires found in blood. Because the study included only a small number of donors, the genetic and exposure-history diversity represented was limited. Across four donors, roughly 5.1% of naive CD4, roughly 3.5% of naive CD8, about 2% of memory CD4, and 0.4% to 0.45% of memory CD8 clonotypes were shared.

CD8 naive samples were obtained by positive selection for CCR7 among CD45RO-negative cells, yielding a CD45RA+CCR7+ population from which TemRA cells were excluded. Donors were healthy HIV-negative adults with no recently reported acute infections or vaccinations. All donors were Caucasian adults living in Nashville, Tennessee, USA. After blood collection by leukapheresis, PBMCs were isolated using Ficoll-Histopaque density gradient centrifugation and then cryopreserved in the vapor phase of liquid nitrogen. Purity and quantity of every magnetically sorted T cell population were checked by analytical flow cytometry. From each sorted fraction, genomic DNA was isolated and quantified by UV absorbance on a Nanodrop 2000c. TCR CDR3 regions were amplified from genomic DNA by multiplex PCR using the deep immunoSEQ assay. For each cell subset, the extracted genomic DNA was distributed evenly across all wells of several immunoSEQ 96-well plates, and each plate served as one replicate. For sorted subsets, approximately 210 ng genomic DNA, equal to some 30,000 T cell genomes, was loaded into each replicate PCR. The purified libraries were quantified using a Qubit 3.0 fluorometer, sized with a Bioanalyzer 2100, and then quantified again using the KAPA Library Quantification kit. Each immunoSEQ 96-well plate was sequenced on its own single-read 150-cycle Illumina NextSeq 550 flow cell. In the paper's pipeline: Because only junctional sequences without quality scores were contained in the immunoSEQ output, filtering matching that applied to full-length reads could not be performed. Sequences were annotated with PyIR, a Python wrapper for IgBLAST v1.9, and V/J genes and CDR3 were assigned using IMGT germline references. Reads were removed for weak V/J assignments (E-value above 1e-6), missing CDR3, stop codons, out-of-frame junctions, or ambiguous translated residues. V3J clonotypes were defined as sequences sharing an identical inferred V gene, J gene, and CDR3 amino acid sequence. Percentage overlap between repertoires was calculated by dividing the number of shared unique clonotypes by the size of the smaller repertoire. Richness of each repertoire was evaluated using RTK rarefaction, the Chao1 estimator, and Recon v2.1 estimates of unobserved clonotypes. For all TCRbeta clonotypes obtained by the gDNA method from a few donors, generation probabilities were computed with OLGA. In its TCRdb copy, this immuneACCESS table keeps in-frame sequences only and misses some clones. Where compared with another copy, unresolved V genes explain less than half of these, and the others have no known cause. V and J calls and clone size are copied from that table; D and trimming were computed from the DNA. The sample table lists about 2.1 million clones, around 93% of them with a count of one. Clones ranked in the top ten supply over 1.5% of the sample.

From the cysteine up to the phenylalanine, the CDR3 has a length of 14 residues. Only the CDR3 region is kept as DNA, spanning 42 bases read in frame from base 1. Germline trimming amounts to 8 bases on V and 3 bases on J, with 6 as the count of junction bases outside the gene matches. As encoded in the germline V gene (reference sequence), CDR1 is MNHEY while CDR2 is SMNVEV. About this clone: Its antigen remains undetermined. Qualities for individual bases were not recorded, and no much larger clone is one base off.

Sequencing was carried out using naive CD8+ T cells from PBMCs. This sample's cell subset or site label indicates: CD45RA+CCR7+. Rearrangement joined TRBV27 to TRBJ2-2, and TRBD1 matches 7 of the central bases. This receptor was obtained from a man aged 18-30 years in good health. Some clones in this sample may be carry-over from other donors' samples. In nucleotides, the sequence is TGTGCCAGCCACAGGGGAACTTACACCGGGGAGCTGTTTTTT. It translates to CASHRGTYTGELFF.